The source of this TCR beta chain is a study of blood T cell repertoires in COVID-19. Study-wide background: Nucleic acid was either cDNA or gDNA, and it came from T cells, B-cell-depleted T cells, or PBMCs.

Produced via immunoSEQ multiplex PCR; TCRdb's table is partial and in-frame only. This sample has 170,000 or so clones, with about 87% found just once. One Seattle source followed patients from active infection through their disease course. This sequence was found in a woman in her seventies with COVID-19, enrolled during active disease. Specimen: peripheral blood.

Written as DNA, the CDR3 is TGTGCCATCAGTGAGTCCGTCAGTCAGCCCCAGCATTTT. It codes for CAISESVSQPQHF. The rearrangement uses TRBV10-3 and TRBJ1-5, with D uncertain. Germline V lookup: CDR1 ENHRY, CDR2 SYGVKD. There are 13 residues in the CDR3. V was cut by 0 bases and J by 6 bases, with 6 bases left in between.